These 5 T cell receptor beta chains share one sample of origin, sequenced in a study of T cells in Graves' hyperthyroidism and ophthalmopathy. The investigators amplified TCR beta CDR3 regions from RNA transcripts. The HTBI primer set served for first-round RT-PCR of the TCR CDR3. MiXCR, applied by TCRdb to the multiplex PCR reads, yields one record per CDR3 protein. The sample holds hundreds of thousands of distinct CDR3 sequences, approximately 13% seen once. Sequenced input: blood. The receptors were gathered from a middle-aged woman with Graves' ophthalmopathy.

This clonotype was counted ten times or more. The V call is TRBV7-2, the J call TRBJ2-7; a possible D gene is TRBD1 (6 bases). Germline V lookup: CDR1 SGHTA, CDR2 FQGNSA. This CDR3 region has 15 residues. Trimming took 3 bases from V and 5 from J, leaving 17 bases between them. The CDR3 reads CASSFSTGLGNEQYF. The CDR3 nucleotides are TGTGCCAGCAGCTTCTCGACAGGCCTGGGAAACGAGCAGTACTTC.

This clonotype was counted ten times or more. CDR3 DNA: TGTGCCAGCAGTGCGCGGGACAACTCCTACGAGCAGTACTTC. The encoded protein is CASSARDNSYEQYF. The chain combines TRBV25-1 with TRBJ2-7; tentatively, D is TRBD1 or TRBD2 (6 bases each). Germline-derived CDR1 and CDR2 are MGHDK and SYGVNS. V lost 4 bases to trimming and J lost 0 bases, with 10 bases between them. The CDR3 is made up of 14 amino acids.

This clonotype was detected many times. This chain connects TRBV11-2 to TRBJ2-7, with D perhaps matching TRBD2 (6 bases). The CDR3 consists of 13 residues. CDR1 and CDR2 from the germline V gene are SGHAT and FQNNGV. Trimming left V 5 bases short and J 1 base short, with 9 bases between. The CDR3 region has the DNA TGTGCCAGCAGCGACGGGGGATCCTACGAGCAGTACTTC. This encodes CASSDGGSYEQYF.

This clonotype was picked up a small number of times. The rearrangement joins TRBV20-1 to TRBJ1-4; 8 bases align to TRBD1. Germline V CDR1 and CDR2: DFQATT, SNEGSKA (reference sequence). The CDR3 length is 14 residues. Germline trimming cut 3 bases from V and 7 bases from J; bases unmatched to any gene: 7. The CDR3: CSASPVTGVEKLFF. The CDR3 DNA reads TGCAGTGCTAGCCCTGTGACAGGGGTTGAAAAACTGTTTTTT.

The gene calls are TRBV20-1 and TRBJ2-2; no reliable D call. V lost 2 bases and J 0 bases, leaving 7 bases between the germline ends. CDR1 is DFQATT and CDR2 is SNEGSKA in the germline V gene (reference sequence). This CDR3 has 14 amino acids. CDR3 region: CSARSRTNTGELFF. CDR3 sequence (DNA): TGCAGTGCTAGAAGTAGAACGAACACCGGGGAGCTGTTTTTT.